These 13 T cell receptor beta chains share one sample of origin, sequenced in a study of shared clonotypes between healthy human individuals. The assay was immunoSEQ multiplex PCR, and TCRdb's table has in-frame clones only and misses some. The sample has around 510,000 clones, around 76% seen once; the top ten hold about 12%. Sequencing was done on a sample of PBMCs. The receptors stem from a woman in her thirties or forties in good health. Some clones in this sample may be carry-over from other donors' samples.

With respect to this clone: A far larger clone differs by one base, so this is likely a read error. The rearrangement joins TRBV28 to TRBJ1-5; 9 bases map to TRBD1. This CDR3 is 19 amino acids long. Germline values: CDR1 MDHEN, CDR2 SYDVKM. The CDR3 DNA reads TGTGCCGGCAGTTTACTTTGGACAGGGGCGAGTAGGAGCAATCAGCCCCAGCATTTT. Its translation: CAGSLLWTGASRSNQPQHF.

The chain links TRBV2 to TRBJ1-4, with TRBD1 identical over 7 bases. Losses at the gene ends were 2 bases for V and 8 bases for J; bases not matched to a gene: 8. Germline-derived CDR1 and CDR2 are SNHLY and FYNNEI. The CDR3 totals 15 residues. The CDR3 DNA follows: TGTGCCAGCAGTGAAATCCAGGGGGTTGGGGAAAAACTGTTTTTT. This sequence encodes CASSEIQGVGEKLFF.

The chain combines TRBV27 with TRBJ2-7, with TRBD1 matching 8 bases. The ends lost 7 bases at V and 0 bases at J; junction bases unmatched: 8. Germline CDR1 and CDR2: MNHEY and SMNVEV (reference sequence). The CDR3 is 15 amino acids. The CDR3: CASKPSTGVSYEQYF. The CDR3, as DNA: TGTGCCAGCAAACCTTCGACAGGGGTCTCCTACGAGCAGTACTTC.

The V call is TRBV28, the J call TRBJ2-1; no firm D call. CDR1 MDHEN and CDR2 SYDVKM come from the germline V gene. V lost 7 bases and J 1 base, leaving 11 bases between the germline ends. The CDR3 consists of 14 residues. The DNA for the CDR3 is TGTGCCAGCATTGGGGTAATATCCTACAATGAGCAGTTCTTC. Translated, it gives CASIGVISYNEQFF. The whole variable domain, filled in from reference TRBV28 and TRBJ2-1, reads DVKVTQSSRYLVKRTGEKVFLECVQDMDHENMFWYRQDPGLGLRLIYFSYDVKMKEKGDIPEGYSVSREKKERFSLILESASTNQTSMYLCASIGVISYNEQFFGPGTRLTVL.

Concerning this clone: This CDR3 is also generated by other DNA sequences in the sample. For the CDR3, the DNA is TGTGCCAGCAGTTACTCGCAGGGCTCCTACGAGCAGTACTTC. It encodes CASSYSQGSYEQYF. This rearrangement joins TRBV6-5 to TRBJ2-7; tentative D call: TRBD1 (5 bases). Germline CDR1 MNHEY, CDR2 SVGAGI. Deletions cut 0 bases from V and 0 bases from J, with 6 bases between. This CDR3 comprises 14 residues.

The V gene is TRBV5-6, the J gene TRBJ1-3; perhaps TRBD1 as D (6 bases). This CDR3 region has 16 residues. CDR1 is SGHDT and CDR2 is YYEEEE in the germline V gene. Trimming took off 0 bases at V and 1 base at J, with 11 bases between the two ends. The CDR3 spells CASSLGTDLSGNTIYF. The CDR3 DNA reads TGTGCCAGCAGCTTGGGGACAGATTTGTCTGGAAACACCATATATTTT. Combining the CDR3 with reference TRBV5-6 and TRBJ1-3 gives the whole variable domain DAGVTQSPTHLIKTRGQQVTLRCSPKSGHDTVSWYQQALGQGPQFIFQYYEEEERQRGNFPDRFSGHQFPNYSSELNVNALLLGDSALYLCASSLGTDLSGNTIYFGEGSWLTVV.

The chain combines TRBV14 with TRBJ2-2; TRBD2 agrees at 13 bases. The CDR3 consists of 20 residues. CDR1 and CDR2 from the germline V gene are SGHDN and FVKESK. The ends lost 0 bases at V and 7 bases at J; junction bases unmatched: 14. The CDR3 region is CASSQDRPYWTSGSNGELFF. The CDR3 DNA sequence: TGTGCCAGCAGCCAAGATCGCCCTTATTGGACTAGCGGGAGTAACGGGGAGCTGTTTTTT.

The chain is built from TRBV28 and TRBJ2-5; 7 bases are a match to TRBD1. The J segment lost 2 bases and the V segment lost 5 bases, leaving 5 bases of the junction unmatched. The CDR3 spans 14 residues. Germline V lookup: CDR1 MDHEN, CDR2 SYDVKM. The CDR3 protein is CASSKGRGQETQYF. The DNA for the CDR3 is TGTGCCAGCAGTAAGGGCAGGGGGCAAGAGACCCAGTACTTC.

In this sample, this clone turned up a few times. V is TRBV6-5 and J is TRBJ2-5, with TRBD2 matching over 11 bases. CDR3 size: 15 residues. Germline assignment: CDR1 MNHEY and CDR2 SVGAGI. J lost 7 bases, V lost 7 bases, and 11 bases had no gene match. This chain's CDR3 is CASKLAGVPSGTQYF. CDR3 coding DNA: TGTGCCAGCAAACTAGCGGGAGTACCCTCGGGGACCCAGTACTTC.

The genes are TRBV5-4 and TRBJ2-3; D ambiguous. The CDR3 loop spans 15 amino acids. CDR1 is SGHNT, CDR2 YYREEE, per germline (reference sequence). V shed 1 base and J shed 7 bases, with 16 bases lying between them. CDR3 loop: CASSLKLGRPNTQYF. Here the CDR3 DNA reads TGTGCCAGCAGCTTGAAGTTGGGCCGTCCTAATACGCAGTATTTT.

The chain links TRBV10-3 to TRBJ2-2; no clear D. This CDR3 is built from 14 residues. Looked up from germline, CDR1 is ENHRY and CDR2 is SYGVKD. V gave up 3 bases and J gave up 1 base, with 6 bases separating them. This CDR3 reads CAISEHLNTGELFF. The CDR3 DNA reads TGTGCCATCAGTGAACACCTGAACACCGGGGAGCTGTTTTTT.

CDR3 amino acids: CASSSAGGTARPQHF. The CDR3 coding sequence is TGTGCCAGCAGTTCCGCCGGCGGGACTGCGCGGCCCCAGCATTTT. The J gene is TRBJ1-5, the V gene TRBV27; D is perhaps TRBD1 (5 bases). Trimming pared 4 bases from V and 9 bases from J, leaving 19 bases between. Germline V lookup: CDR1 MNHEY, CDR2 SMNVEV (reference sequence). The CDR3 has 15 amino acids.

This rearrangement joins TRBV7-3 to TRBJ2-2; D call uncertain. Germline lookup yields CDR1 SGHTA and CDR2 FQGTGA. The CDR3 has 16 amino acids. V lost 1 base and J 0 bases, leaving 9 bases between the germline ends. CDR3 amino acids: CASSLKGGSNTGELFF. The CDR3, as DNA: TGTGCCAGCAGCTTAAAAGGCGGTTCGAACACCGGGGAGCTGTTTTTT.